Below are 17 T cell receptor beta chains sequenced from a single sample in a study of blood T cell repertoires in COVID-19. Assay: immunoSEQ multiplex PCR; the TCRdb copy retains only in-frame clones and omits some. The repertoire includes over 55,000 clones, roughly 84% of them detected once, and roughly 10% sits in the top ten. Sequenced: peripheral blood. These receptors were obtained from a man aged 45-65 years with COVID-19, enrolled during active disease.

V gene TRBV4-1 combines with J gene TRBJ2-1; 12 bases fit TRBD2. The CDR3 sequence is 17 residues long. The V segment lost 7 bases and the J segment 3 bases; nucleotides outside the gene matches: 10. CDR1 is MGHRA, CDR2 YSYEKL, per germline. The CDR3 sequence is CASIGSSGRGDYNEQFF. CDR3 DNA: TGCGCCAGCATAGGGTCTAGCGGGAGGGGGGACTACAATGAGCAGTTCTTC.

CDR3 sequence (DNA): TGCAGTGCTAGTGAAGGGGTGACTGAAGCTTTCTTT. Its protein is CSASEGVTEAFF. This sequence joins TRBV20-1 and TRBJ1-1, with D possibly TRBD1 on 5 matching bases. This CDR3 has 12 residues. The germline CDR1 and CDR2 sequences are DFQATT and SNEGSKA (reference sequence). The V end was cut by 3 bases, the J end by 5 bases, with 10 bases between.

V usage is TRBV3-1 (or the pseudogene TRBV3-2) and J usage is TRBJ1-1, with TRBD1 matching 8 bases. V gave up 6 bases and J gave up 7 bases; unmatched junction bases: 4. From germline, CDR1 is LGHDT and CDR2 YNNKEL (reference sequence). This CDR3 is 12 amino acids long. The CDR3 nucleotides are TGTGCCAGCAGTGGACAGGGCAATGAAGCTTTCTTT. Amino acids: CASSGQGNEAFF.

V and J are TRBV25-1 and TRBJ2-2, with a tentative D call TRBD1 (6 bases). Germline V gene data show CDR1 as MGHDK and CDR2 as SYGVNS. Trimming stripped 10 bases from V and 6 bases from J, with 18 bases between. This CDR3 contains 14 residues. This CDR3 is CANQQGGVAGELFF. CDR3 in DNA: TGTGCCAATCAACAGGGTGGGGTGGCCGGGGAGCTGTTTTTT. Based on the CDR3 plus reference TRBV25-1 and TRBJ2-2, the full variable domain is EADIYQTPRYLVIGTGKKITLECSQTMGHDKMYWYQQDPGMELHLIHYSYGVNSTEKGDLSSESTVSRIRTEHFPLTLESARPSHTSQYLCANQQGGVAGELFFGEGSRLTVL.

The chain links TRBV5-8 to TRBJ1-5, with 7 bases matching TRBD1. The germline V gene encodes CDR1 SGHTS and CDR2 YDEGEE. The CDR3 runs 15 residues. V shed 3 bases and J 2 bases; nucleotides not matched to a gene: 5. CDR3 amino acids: CASSSDRAGNQPQHF. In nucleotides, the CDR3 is TGTGCCAGCAGCTCCGACAGGGCAGGCAATCAGCCCCAGCATTTT.

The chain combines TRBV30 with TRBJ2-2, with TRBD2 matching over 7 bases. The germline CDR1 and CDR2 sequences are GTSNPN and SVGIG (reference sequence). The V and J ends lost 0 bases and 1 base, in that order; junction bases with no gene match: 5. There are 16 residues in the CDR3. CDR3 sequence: CAWSVTWEGNTGELFF. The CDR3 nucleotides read TGTGCCTGGAGTGTAACCTGGGAGGGGAACACCGGGGAGCTGTTTTTT.

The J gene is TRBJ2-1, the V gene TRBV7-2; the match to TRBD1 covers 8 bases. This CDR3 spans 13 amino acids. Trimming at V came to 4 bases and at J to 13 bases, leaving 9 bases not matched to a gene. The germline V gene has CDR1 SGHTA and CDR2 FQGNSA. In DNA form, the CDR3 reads TGTGCCAGCAGCTCCGTCCGGGACAGGAGTCAGTTCTTC. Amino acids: CASSSVRDRSQFF.

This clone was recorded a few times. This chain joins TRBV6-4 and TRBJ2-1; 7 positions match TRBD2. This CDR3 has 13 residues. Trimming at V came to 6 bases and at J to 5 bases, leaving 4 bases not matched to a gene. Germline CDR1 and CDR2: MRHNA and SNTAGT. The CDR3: CASSETSNNEQFF. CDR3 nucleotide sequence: TGTGCCAGCAGCGAGACTAGCAACAATGAGCAGTTCTTC.

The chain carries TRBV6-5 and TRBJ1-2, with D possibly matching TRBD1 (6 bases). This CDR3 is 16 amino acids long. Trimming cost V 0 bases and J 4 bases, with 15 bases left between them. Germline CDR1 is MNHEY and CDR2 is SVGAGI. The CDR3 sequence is CASSYSGADRSYGYTF. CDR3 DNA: TGTGCCAGCAGTTACTCGGGGGCAGATAGATCCTATGGCTACACCTTC.

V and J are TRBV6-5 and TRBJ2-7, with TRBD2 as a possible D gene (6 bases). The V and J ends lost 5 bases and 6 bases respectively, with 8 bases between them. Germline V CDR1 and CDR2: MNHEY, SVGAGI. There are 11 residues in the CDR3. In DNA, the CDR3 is TGTGCCAGCAGTCGGGACTTCGAGCAGTACTTC. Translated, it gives CASSRDFEQYF.

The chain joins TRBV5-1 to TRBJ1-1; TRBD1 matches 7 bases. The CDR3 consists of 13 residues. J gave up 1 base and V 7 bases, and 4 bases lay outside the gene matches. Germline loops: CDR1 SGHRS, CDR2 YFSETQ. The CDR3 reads CASGRGANTEAFF. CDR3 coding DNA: TGCGCCAGCGGCAGGGGGGCGAACACTGAAGCTTTCTTT. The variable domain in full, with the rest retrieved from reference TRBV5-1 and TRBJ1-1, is KAGVTQTPRYLIKTRGQQVTLSCSPISGHRSVSWYQQTPGQGLQFLFEYFSETQRNKGNFPGRFSGRQFSNSRSEMNVSTLELGDSALYLCASGRGANTEAFFGQGTRLTVV.

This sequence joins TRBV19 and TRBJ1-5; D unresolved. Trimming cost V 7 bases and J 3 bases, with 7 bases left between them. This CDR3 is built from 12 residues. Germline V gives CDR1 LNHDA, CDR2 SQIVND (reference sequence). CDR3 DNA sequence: TGTGCCAGTACCGAGGTCAATCAGCCCCAGCATTTT. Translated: CASTEVNQPQHF.

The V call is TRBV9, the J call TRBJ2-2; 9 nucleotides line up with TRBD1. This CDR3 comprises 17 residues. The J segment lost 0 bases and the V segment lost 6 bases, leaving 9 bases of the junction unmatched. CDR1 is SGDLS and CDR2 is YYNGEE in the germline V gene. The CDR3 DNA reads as TGTGCCAGCACCTTGGACAGGGGATTTTCGAACACCGGGGAGCTGTTTTTT. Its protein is CASTLDRGFSNTGELFF.

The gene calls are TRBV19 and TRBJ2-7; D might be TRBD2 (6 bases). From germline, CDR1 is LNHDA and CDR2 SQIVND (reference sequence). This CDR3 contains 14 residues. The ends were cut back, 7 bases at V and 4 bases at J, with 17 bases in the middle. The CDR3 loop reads CASKPGSAGYEQYF. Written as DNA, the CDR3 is TGTGCCAGTAAACCAGGGTCGGCGGGATACGAGCAGTACTTC.

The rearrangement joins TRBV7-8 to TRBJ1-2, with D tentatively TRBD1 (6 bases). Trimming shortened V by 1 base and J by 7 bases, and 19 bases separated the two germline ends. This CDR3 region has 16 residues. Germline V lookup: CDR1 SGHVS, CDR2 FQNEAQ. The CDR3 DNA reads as TGTGCCAGCAGCTTAGGGGCCATCCGGGCGGGGGCTGGCTACACCTTC. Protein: CASSLGAIRAGAGYTF.

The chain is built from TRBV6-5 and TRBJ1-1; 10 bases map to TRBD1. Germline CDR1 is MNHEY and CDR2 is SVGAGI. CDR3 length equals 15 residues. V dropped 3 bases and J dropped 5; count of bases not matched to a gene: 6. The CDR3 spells CASSYQTGGLTEAFF. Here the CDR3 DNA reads TGTGCCAGCAGTTATCAGACAGGGGGCTTAACTGAAGCTTTCTTT.

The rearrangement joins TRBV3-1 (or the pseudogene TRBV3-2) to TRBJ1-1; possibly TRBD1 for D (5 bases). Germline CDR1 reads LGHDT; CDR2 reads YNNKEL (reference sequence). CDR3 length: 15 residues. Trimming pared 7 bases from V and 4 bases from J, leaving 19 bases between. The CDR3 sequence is CASTAGGGGGTEAFF. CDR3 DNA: TGTGCCAGCACCGCCGGGGGGGGTGGGGGCACTGAAGCTTTCTTT.